One and the same sample provided the 15 T cell receptor beta chains below, sequenced in a study of shared clonotypes between healthy human individuals. Repertoires were generated with immunoSEQ multiplex PCR, while TCRdb's copy carries only in-frame clones and drops some. The table records about 2,500,000 clones, about 92% of them present only once. Sequenced: naive CD4+ T cells sorted from blood. The subset is: CD45RA+ positively selected. The receptors derive from a man aged 18 to 29 in good health.

The J gene is TRBJ1-6, the V gene TRBV5-1; TRBD1 matches at 7 bases. The germline CDR1 and CDR2 sequences are SGHRS and YFSETQ. This CDR3 contains 17 residues. Trimming removed 0 bases from V and 5 bases from J; junction bases left unmatched: 8. The CDR3 spells CASSLVAGGYNNSPLHF. For the CDR3, the DNA is TGCGCCAGCAGCTTGGTCGCAGGGGGTTACAATAATTCACCCCTCCACTTT.

V usage is TRBV6-1 and J usage is TRBJ2-4, with 9 nucleotides matching TRBD1. V lost 3 bases to trimming and J lost 7 bases; unmatched junction nucleotides: 7. Germline values: CDR1 MNHNS, CDR2 SASEGT. The CDR3 runs to 15 residues. The CDR3 sequence is CASSDIKTGGNIQYF. The CDR3 DNA sequence: TGTGCCAGCAGTGATATTAAGACAGGGGGGAACATTCAGTACTTC.

The V gene is TRBV7-2, the J gene TRBJ1-5; 12 nucleotides agree with TRBD1. CDR1 and CDR2 from the germline V gene are SGHTA and FQGNSA. The CDR3 is made up of 16 amino acids. The V gene end was trimmed by 3 bases and the J gene end by 3 bases; junction bases not matched to a gene: 3. The CDR3 DNA reads TGTGCCAGCAGCTTGGGGACAGGGGGCAACAATCAGCCCCAGCATTTT. This sequence encodes CASSLGTGGNNQPQHF.

The genes are TRBV6-4 and TRBJ2-7; D unresolved. There are 14 residues in the CDR3. Germline CDR1 is MRHNA and CDR2 is SNTAGT. Trimming removed 5 bases from V and 2 bases from J, with 13 bases in between. CDR3 coding DNA: TGTGCCAGCAGTTACGTGGTTGGCCCCTACGAGCAGTACTTC. Protein: CASSYVVGPYEQYF.

The chain recombines TRBV5-4 with TRBJ2-3, with unresolved D. The CDR3 totals 15 residues. The V gene's germline CDR1 is SGHNT and CDR2 YYREEE (reference sequence). With 0 bases removed from V and 1 base from J, the gap between germline ends came to 9 bases. CDR3 nucleotides: TGTGCCAGCAGCTTGGAGGGCTCAGGCACAGATACGCAGTATTTT. Its translation is CASSLEGSGTDTQYF.

The chain has TRBV7-9 and TRBJ2-1, with D perhaps matching TRBD1 or TRBD2 (5 bases each). V lost 3 bases and J lost 10, with 16 bases in between. This CDR3 is built from 14 residues. Germline-derived CDR1 and CDR2 are SEHNR and FQNEAQ (reference sequence). CDR3 protein: CASSLQGPPEEQFF. Here the CDR3 DNA reads TGTGCCAGCAGCTTGCAGGGACCCCCCGAGGAGCAGTTCTTC.

The rearrangement uses TRBV2 and TRBJ2-5; D is possibly TRBD2 (6 bases). The CDR3 loop spans 14 amino acids. The V end was cut by 6 bases, the J end by 4 bases, with 15 bases between. Germline V gene data show CDR1 as SNHLY and CDR2 as FYNNEI. The CDR3, as DNA: TGTGCCAGCAGGGGGCAGGGAGGAGGAGAGACCCAGTACTTC. Translation gives CASRGQGGGETQYF.

V usage is TRBV20-1 and J usage is TRBJ2-3; TRBD2 is a possible D gene (5 bases). The CDR3 has 11 amino acids. The V gene's germline CDR1 is DFQATT and CDR2 SNEGSKA (reference sequence). Trimming took 8 bases from V and 4 from J, leaving 10 bases between them. The CDR3 sequence is CSPTRPDTQYF. The CDR3 DNA sequence: TGCAGTCCTACTAGACCAGATACGCAGTATTTT.

This clone was detected once. The chain recombines TRBV5-1 with TRBJ1-6; 8 bases align to TRBD1. The CDR3 is made up of 15 amino acids. Trimming at V came to 0 bases and at J to 9 bases, leaving 5 bases not matched to a gene. Germline V gene data show CDR1 as SGHRS and CDR2 as YFSETQ. Here the CDR3 reads CASSLDGQGISPLHF. The CDR3 nucleotides read TGCGCCAGCAGCTTGGATGGACAGGGTATTTCACCCCTCCACTTT.

The chain couples TRBV27 to TRBJ2-4; 7 bases agree with TRBD2. Germline V gene data show CDR1 as MNHEY and CDR2 as SMNVEV (reference sequence). The CDR3 has 16 residues. Trimming removed 3 bases from V and 6 bases from J; junction bases left unmatched: 11. The CDR3 coding sequence is TGTGCCAGCAGTTTGGAGAGGGGAGGGGTCGGAAACATTCAGTACTTC. Amino acids: CASSLERGGVGNIQYF.

The rearrangement uses TRBV11-2 and TRBJ2-5; 10 nucleotides match TRBD2. The last part of the DNA fits TRBJ2-7 better; the J call may be wrong. The length of the CDR3 is 16 residues. The germline CDR1 and CDR2 sequences are SGHAT and FQNNGV. The CDR3 coding sequence is TGTGCCAGCAGCTATGTTTTAGCGGGAGGAGGGTACGAGCAGTACTTC. This encodes CASSYVLAGGGYEQYF.

V is TRBV19 and J is TRBJ2-7; D ambiguous. CDR1 and CDR2 from the germline V gene are LNHDA and SQIVND (reference sequence). Trimming stripped 5 bases from V and 3 bases from J, with 23 bases between. The CDR3 is 17 residues long. This CDR3 reads CASSSHHPDADLYEQYF. The CDR3 coding sequence is TGTGCCAGTAGTTCCCACCACCCGGACGCCGACCTCTACGAGCAGTACTTC.

The rearrangement uses TRBV27 and TRBJ1-5, with D possibly being TRBD1 (6 bases). This CDR3 contains 15 residues. Germline V gene lookup returns CDR1 MNHEY and CDR2 SMNVEV (reference sequence). V was shortened by 4 bases and J by 6 bases, with 16 bases between the two germline ends. The CDR3 DNA sequence: TGTGCCAGCAGTTCCCATCGGAGGGGGAGTCAGCCCCAGCATTTT. Translating it yields CASSSHRRGSQPQHF.

V usage is TRBV30 and J usage is TRBJ2-6; D is ambiguous. Germline CDR1 GTSNPN, CDR2 SVGIG (reference sequence). The CDR3 consists of 14 residues. Between the trimmed V and J ends, which lost 3 bases and 1 base, there was a span of 7 bases. Written as DNA, the CDR3 is TGTGCCTGGAGCACCGAATCTGGGGCCAACGTCCTGACTTTC. It codes for CAWSTESGANVLTF.

This chain connects TRBV5-6 to TRBJ2-7; D is undetermined. The CDR3 totals 13 residues. CDR1 and CDR2 (germline): SGHDT, YYEEEE. V dropped 1 base and J dropped 6 bases, with 11 bases sitting between them. The CDR3 DNA is TGTGCCAGCAGCTTGTACTCCCTTAGCGAGCAGTACTTC. Encoded protein: CASSLYSLSEQYF.